A selection of T cell receptor beta chains follows, all from one sample in a study of T cell responses to AZD1222 COVID-19 vaccine. TCRdb's table, derived via immunoSEQ multiplex PCR, lists solely in-frame clones and lacks some. Among more than 110,000 clones listed, 88% were seen once. The source material was peripheral blood, sampled on day 0 of AZD1222 vaccination. These receptors were collected from an adult in good health. The CDR3 runs from the conserved cysteine through the conserved F or W. Each record gives: V gene, J gene, D gene, clone size, CDR3 protein, CDR3 DNA. The D gene is left open where the match is weak. Only some rows state a clone size, as once, few, many or a class for expanded clones.

TRBV6-5	TRBJ1-1	.	.	CASSYQTTVNTEAFF	TGTGCCAGCAGTTACCAAACGACAGTGAACACTGAAGCTTTCTTT
TRBV6-2/TRBV6-3	TRBJ2-2	.	.	CASSYSRGSGELFF	TGTGCCAGCAGTTACTCGCGAGGCAGCGGGGAGCTGTTTTTT
TRBV10-3	TRBJ2-1	TRBD2	.	CAISAGTSGSYNEQFF	TGTGCCATCAGCGCAGGGACTAGCGGGTCCTACAATGAGCAGTTCTTC
TRBV18	TRBJ1-4	.	.	CASSAGRSEKLFF	TGTGCCAGTTCAGCAGGGCGGAGTGAAAAACTGTTTTTT
TRBV3-1/TRBV3-2	TRBJ1-2	TRBD1	.	CASSQAGGGGGYTF	TGTGCCAGCAGCCAAGCGGGAGGGGGCGGCGGCTACACCTTC
TRBV6-2/TRBV6-3	TRBJ1-5	.	.	CASSYVGVSQPQHF	TGTGCCAGCAGTTACGTCGGGGTCAGCCAGCCCCAGCATTTT
TRBV11-2	TRBJ1-1	TRBD1	.	CASSLGGGGEAFF	TGTGCCAGCAGCTTAGGAGGGGGCGGTGAAGCTTTCTTT
TRBV30	TRBJ1-1	.	.	CAWTGLTEAFF	TGTGCCTGGACAGGGCTCACTGAAGCTTTCTTT
TRBV12-3/TRBV12-4	TRBJ2-7	.	.	CASRATYEQYF	TGTGCCAGCAGAGCTACCTACGAGCAGTACTTC
TRBV7-2	TRBJ1-3	TRBD1	.	CASSLGRTGGNTIYF	TGTGCCAGCAGCTTAGGTCGGACAGGGGGAAACACCATATATTTT
TRBV5-4	TRBJ1-1	.	.	CASSLVKGEAFF	TGTGCCAGCAGCTTGGTCAAGGGGGAAGCTTTCTTT
TRBV28	TRBJ2-6	.	once	CASSLGRAGANVLTF	TGTGCCAGCAGTTTAGGCCGGGCTGGGGCCAACGTCCTGACTTTC
TRBV12-3/TRBV12-4	TRBJ1-3	.	.	CASSLSNSRTIYF	TGTGCCAGCAGCCTCAGTAACAGTCGCACCATATATTTT
TRBV28	TRBJ1-2	.	.	CASKGLAGYTF	TGTGCCAGCAAAGGGCTCGCTGGCTACACCTTC
TRBV6-5	TRBJ1-1	.	.	CASSYSVVVVNTEAFF	TGTGCCAGCAGTTACTCCGTGGTAGTGGTGAACACTGAAGCTTTCTTT
TRBV5-1	TRBJ1-1	.	few	CASSLVINTEAFF	TGCGCCAGCAGCTTGGTGATTAACACTGAAGCTTTCTTT
TRBV6-2/TRBV6-3	TRBJ2-1	.	.	CASSYVHFYNEQFF	TGTGCCAGCAGTTACGTACACTTCTACAATGAGCAGTTCTTC
TRBV6-5	TRBJ1-2	.	.	CASSYQYSRGYTF	TGTGCCAGCAGTTACCAGTATTCTCGGGGCTACACCTTC
TRBV5-1	TRBJ1-2	TRBD1	.	CASSLMGQGVGSYGYTF	TGCGCCAGCAGCTTGATGGGACAGGGGGTCGGTAGCTATGGCTACACCTTC
TRBV18	TRBJ1-5	.	.	CASSPGRDGGQPQHF	TGTGCCAGCTCACCAGGGCGGGACGGGGGTCAGCCCCAGCATTTT
TRBV6-5	TRBJ1-2	.	once	CASSYGGLSGYTF	TGTGCCAGCAGTTACGGGGGCCTATCTGGCTACACCTTC
TRBV24-1	TRBJ1-1	.	.	CATSGAGTEAFF	TGTGCCACCAGTGGGGCGGGGACTGAAGCTTTCTTT
TRBV9	TRBJ2-3	.	.	CASSVSGTPSTDTQYF	TGTGCCAGCAGCGTTTCCGGGACACCCAGCACAGATACGCAGTATTTT
TRBV18	TRBJ1-4	.	.	CASSPEENEKLFF	TGTGCCAGCTCACCAGAGGAGAATGAAAAACTGTTTTTT
TRBV6-2/TRBV6-3	TRBJ2-2	TRBD2	.	CASSYGLAGGPNTGELFF	TGTGCCAGCAGTTACGGGTTAGCGGGAGGACCGAACACCGGGGAGCTGTTTTTT
TRBV7-8	TRBJ2-6	.	.	CASTRSGANVLTF	TGTGCCAGCACCCGGTCTGGGGCCAACGTCCTGACTTTC
TRBV7-9	TRBJ2-5	.	few	CASSLSRGVETQYF	TGTGCCAGCAGCTTAAGCAGGGGGGTTGAGACCCAGTACTTC
TRBV20-1	TRBJ2-3	.	.	CSASPNSITDTQYF	TGCAGTGCTAGTCCTAACTCGATCACAGATACGCAGTATTTT
TRBV15	TRBJ2-1	TRBD2	.	CATSRETRGSANEQFF	TGTGCCACCAGCAGAGAGACTCGCGGGAGTGCTAATGAGCAGTTCTTC
TRBV12-3/TRBV12-4	TRBJ1-2	.	.	CASSLGRMDGYTF	TGTGCCAGCAGTTTAGGCAGGATGGATGGCTACACCTTC
TRBV28	TRBJ1-5	.	.	CASLDSNYSNQPQHF	TGTGCCAGCCTGGACAGCAATTATAGCAATCAGCCCCAGCATTTT
TRBV5-4	TRBJ1-4	.	few	CASSSGGEALNQKLFF	TGTGCCAGCAGCTCTGGGGGAGAAGCCCTTAATCAAAAACTGTTTTTT
TRBV7-2	TRBJ2-6	.	.	CASSLSPGANVLTF	TGTGCCAGCAGCTTATCTCCTGGGGCCAACGTCCTGACTTTC
TRBV2	TRBJ2-5	.	.	CASSVRGETQYF	TGTGCCAGCAGTGTGAGGGGAGAGACCCAGTACTTC
TRBV19	TRBJ1-2	.	.	CASSIVRTDGYTF	TGTGCCAGTAGTATAGTCAGGACGGATGGCTACACCTTC
TRBV6-5	TRBJ1-1	.	.	CASMSDPGGNTEAFF	TGTGCCAGTATGTCGGACCCGGGGGGGAACACTGAAGCTTTCTTT
TRBV7-9	TRBJ2-7	.	once	CASSLDLDRQQYF	TGTGCCAGCAGCTTAGACCTGGACCGCCAGCAGTACTTC
TRBV30	TRBJ1-1	.	.	CAWEWVNTEAFF	TGTGCCTGGGAGTGGGTGAACACTGAAGCTTTCTTT
TRBV10-2	TRBJ1-1	TRBD1	.	CASRSLGQLNTEAFF	TGCGCCAGCAGATCCCTGGGACAGCTGAACACTGAAGCTTTCTTT
TRBV5-4	TRBJ2-7	.	few	CASRSLKGGSNEQYF	TGTGCCAGCAGGTCGCTAAAGGGGGGGAGCAACGAGCAGTACTTC
TRBV5-1	TRBJ2-2	TRBD1	.	CASSPGQGTGELFF	TGCGCCAGCAGTCCAGGACAGGGCACCGGGGAGCTGTTTTTT
TRBV6-2/TRBV6-3	TRBJ2-1	TRBD1	few	CASSSGTEYNEQFF	TGTGCCAGCAGTTCCGGGACAGAATACAATGAGCAGTTCTTC
TRBV18	TRBJ2-7	TRBD1	.	CASSPSQGDEQYF	TGTGCCAGCTCACCAAGTCAGGGGGACGAGCAGTACTTC
TRBV18	TRBJ1-2	.	.	CASSPEGSLYSNYGYTF	TGTGCCAGCTCCCCCGAGGGCAGTCTATACTCTAACTATGGCTACACCTTC
TRBV9	TRBJ2-5	.	.	CASSVRIGETQYF	TGTGCCAGCAGCGTAAGGATTGGAGAGACCCAGTACTTC
TRBV5-4	TRBJ2-3	.	.	CASTASPFVLADNTDTQYF	TGTGCCAGCACCGCGTCCCCCTTTGTGTTAGCGGACAACACAGATACGCAGTATTTT
TRBV19	TRBJ1-1	.	.	CASSISGGAVNTEAFF	TGTGCCAGTAGTATCAGCGGGGGCGCGGTAAACACTGAAGCTTTCTTT
TRBV9	TRBJ1-2	.	.	CASSAVEGVGGYTF	TGTGCCAGCAGCGCGGTGGAGGGGGTAGGTGGCTACACCTTC
TRBV11-3	TRBJ2-1	TRBD1	.	CASSLGARDRVRNEQFF	TGTGCCAGCAGCTTAGGGGCCCGGGACAGGGTACGGAATGAGCAGTTCTTC
TRBV9	TRBJ2-7	.	.	CASSARDGTYEQYF	TGTGCCAGCAGCGCTAGGGACGGAACCTACGAGCAGTACTTC
TRBV5-1	TRBJ1-2	.	.	CASSGSYGYTF	TGCGCCAGCAGCGGGTCCTATGGCTACACCTTC
TRBV6-2/TRBV6-3	TRBJ1-1	.	.	CASSYSNLPEAFF	TGTGCCAGCAGTTATAGCAACTTACCTGAAGCTTTCTTT
TRBV6-2/TRBV6-3	TRBJ2-7	TRBD2	.	CASSPGLGVVHYEQYF	TGTGCCAGCAGCCCGGGACTAGGAGTAGTTCACTACGAGCAGTACTTC
TRBV29-1	TRBJ2-1	TRBD2	once	CSVEWLAGYEQFF	TGCAGCGTTGAATGGCTAGCGGGATACGAGCAGTTCTTC
TRBV19	TRBJ2-7	TRBD1	.	CASSPTGAEQYF	TGTGCCAGTAGCCCGACAGGGGCCGAGCAGTACTTC
TRBV6-1	TRBJ2-7	TRBD2	.	CASSEAAGASYEQYF	TGTGCCAGCAGTGAAGCGGCGGGAGCGTCCTACGAGCAGTACTTC
TRBV7-2	TRBJ2-5	TRBD2	.	CASSSLAGSGAQYF	TGTGCCAGCAGCTCTCTAGCGGGTTCCGGGGCCCAGTACTTC